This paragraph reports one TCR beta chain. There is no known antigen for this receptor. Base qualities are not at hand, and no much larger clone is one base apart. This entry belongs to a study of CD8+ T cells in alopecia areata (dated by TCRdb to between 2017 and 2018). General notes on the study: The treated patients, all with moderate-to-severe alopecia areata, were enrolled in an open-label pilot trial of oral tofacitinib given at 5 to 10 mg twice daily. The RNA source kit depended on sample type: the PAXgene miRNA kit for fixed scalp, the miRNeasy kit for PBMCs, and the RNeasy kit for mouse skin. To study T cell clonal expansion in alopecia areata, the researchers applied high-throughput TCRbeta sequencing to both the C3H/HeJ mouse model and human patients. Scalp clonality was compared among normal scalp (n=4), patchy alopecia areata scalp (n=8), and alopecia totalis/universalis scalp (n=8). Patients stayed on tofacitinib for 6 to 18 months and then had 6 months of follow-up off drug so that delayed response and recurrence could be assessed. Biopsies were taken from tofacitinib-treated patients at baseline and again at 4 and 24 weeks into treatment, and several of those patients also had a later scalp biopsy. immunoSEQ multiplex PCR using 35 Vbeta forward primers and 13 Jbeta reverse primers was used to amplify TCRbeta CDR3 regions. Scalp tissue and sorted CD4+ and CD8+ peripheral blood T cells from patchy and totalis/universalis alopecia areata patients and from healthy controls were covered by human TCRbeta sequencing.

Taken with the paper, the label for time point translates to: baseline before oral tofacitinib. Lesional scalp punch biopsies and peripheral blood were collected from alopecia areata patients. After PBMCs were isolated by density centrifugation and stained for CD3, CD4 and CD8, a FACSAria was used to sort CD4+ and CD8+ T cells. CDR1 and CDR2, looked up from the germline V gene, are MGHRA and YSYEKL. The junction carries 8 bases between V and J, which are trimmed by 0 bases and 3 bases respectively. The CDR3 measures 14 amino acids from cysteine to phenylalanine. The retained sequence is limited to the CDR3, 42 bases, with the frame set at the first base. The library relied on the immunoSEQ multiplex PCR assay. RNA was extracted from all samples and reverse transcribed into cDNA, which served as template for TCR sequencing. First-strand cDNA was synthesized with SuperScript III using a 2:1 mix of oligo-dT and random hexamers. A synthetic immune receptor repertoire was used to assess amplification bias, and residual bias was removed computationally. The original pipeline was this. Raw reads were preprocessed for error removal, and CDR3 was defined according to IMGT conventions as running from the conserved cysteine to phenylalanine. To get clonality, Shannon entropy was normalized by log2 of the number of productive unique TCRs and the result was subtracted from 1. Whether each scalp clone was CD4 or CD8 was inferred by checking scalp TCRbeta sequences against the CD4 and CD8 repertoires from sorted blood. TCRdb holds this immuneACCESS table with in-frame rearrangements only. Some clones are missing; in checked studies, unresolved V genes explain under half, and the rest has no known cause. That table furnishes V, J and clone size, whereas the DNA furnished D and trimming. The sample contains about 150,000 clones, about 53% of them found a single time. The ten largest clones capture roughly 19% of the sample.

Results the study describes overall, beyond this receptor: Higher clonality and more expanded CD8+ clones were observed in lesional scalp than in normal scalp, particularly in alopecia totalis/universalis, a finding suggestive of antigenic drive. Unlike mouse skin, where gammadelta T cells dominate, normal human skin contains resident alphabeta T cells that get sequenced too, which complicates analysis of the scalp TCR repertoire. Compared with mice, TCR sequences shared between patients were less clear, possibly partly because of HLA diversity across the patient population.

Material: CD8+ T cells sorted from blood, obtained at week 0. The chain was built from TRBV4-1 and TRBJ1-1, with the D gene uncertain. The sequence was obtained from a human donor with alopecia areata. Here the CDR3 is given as CASSQDQEYTEAFF. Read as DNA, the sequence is TGCGCCAGCAGCCAAGATCAGGAATACACTGAAGCTTTCTTT.